This paragraph covers one TCR beta chain sequence. Its antigen is unidentified. The data derive from a study of liver allograft versus peripheral blood T cells. Study background: Repertoires from peripheral blood of liver transplant recipients were compared with those inside their transplanted livers.

Germline CDR1 reads LGHDT; CDR2 reads YNNKEL (reference sequence). Trimming removed 3 bases at V and 3 bases at J, with 9 bases between. The CDR3 sequence is 14 residues long. Regarding the study as a whole: Peripheral blood reportedly held T cell receptor repertoires that differed from those inside liver allografts.

MiXCR, run by TCRdb on the reads, gives a single entry per CDR3 protein. The repertoire holds roughly 7,500 distinct CDR3 sequences, with 18% as singletons. The chain employs TRBV3-1 and TRBJ2-1; D gene uncertain. The sequence came from a human patient who had a liver transplant. Some T cells may be provided by the graft donor. CDR3 loop: CASSHLDNYNEQFF. Here the CDR3 DNA reads TGTGCCAGCAGCCATTTAGACAACTACAATGAGCAGTTCTTC.